Detailed here is one T cell receptor beta chain. This clone has a single count. The target of this receptor is not known. No base quality information exists; no much larger clone differs at one position. Compared with germline, V lacks 5 bases and J lacks 2 bases; bases without a gene match: 8. The CDR3 covers 16 residues, taking in both the cysteine and the phenylalanine. Only the CDR3 portion is preserved as DNA: 48 bases, with reading frame beginning at the first base. Sequences SGHRS (CDR1) and YFSETQ (CDR2) are obtained from the germline V gene. The entry originates in a study of technical replicates of blood from four donors (TCRdb year 2017). Library preparation was by the immunoSEQ multiplex PCR assay. TCRdb provides this immuneACCESS table in a form limited to in-frame rearrangements. Some clones are lacking; in checked studies, under half of them reflect an unresolved V gene, and why the rest are absent is not known. Across this sample there are under 80,000 clones, with 75% to 95% seen only once. Approximately 0.4% of the sample is held by the ten biggest clonotypes.

This receptor was obtained from a human donor in good health. Some clones in this sample may be carry-over from other donors' samples. The sequence joins TRBV5-1 to TRBJ2-2, with TRBD1 identical over 8 junction bases. Sequencing was carried out using T cells isolated from PBMCs. The CDR3 corresponds to CASSRTGPANTGELFF. The DNA sequence follows: TGCGCCAGCAGTAGGACAGGGCCAGCTAACACCGGGGAGCTGTTTTTT.